These T cell receptor beta chains were read from a single sample in a study of Ad26.COV2.S vaccination and SARS-CoV-2 variants. Method: immunoSEQ multiplex PCR; TCRdb's copy keeps in-frame clones and lacks some. The sample lists approximately 410,000 clones, about 92% occurring once. Sequenced here: peripheral blood, sampled in a trial of Ad26.COV2.S vaccine versus placebo. These receptors were taken from a person aged 18-60 years who received the Ad26.COV2.S COVID-19 vaccine or a placebo. The CDR3 runs from the conserved cysteine through the conserved F or W. Fields, in order: V gene, D gene, J gene, clone size, CDR3 DNA, CDR3 protein. The D gene is left open where the match is weak. Part of the rows lack a size; the others show once, few, many or a class for expanded clones.

V gene: TRBV24-1; D gene: NA; J gene: TRBJ2-2; clone size: NA; CDR3 DNA: TGTGCCACCAGTGATTCAACTTGGGGAACCACCGGGGAGCTGTTTTTT; CDR3 protein: CATSDSTWGTTGELFF
V gene: TRBV27; D gene: NA; J gene: TRBJ2-7; clone size: NA; CDR3 DNA: TGTGCCAGCAGTTTATCGGGTGACTACGAGCAGTACTTC; CDR3 protein: CASSLSGDYEQYF
V gene: TRBV6-5; D gene: NA; J gene: TRBJ1-2; clone size: NA; CDR3 DNA: TGTGCCAGCAGTTTATCGGAGCGCTATGGCTACACCTTC; CDR3 protein: CASSLSERYGYTF
V gene: TRBV7-9; D gene: TRBD1; J gene: TRBJ2-7; clone size: NA; CDR3 DNA: TGTGCCAGCAGCTCTGACCCGGGACAGGGGGCGATCTCCTACGAGCAGTACTTC; CDR3 protein: CASSSDPGQGAISYEQYF
V gene: TRBV19; D gene: TRBD1; J gene: TRBJ2-2; clone size: NA; CDR3 DNA: TGTGCCAGTAGCCGACAGGGGACCGGGGAGCTGTTTTTT; CDR3 protein: CASSRQGTGELFF
V gene: TRBV7-8; D gene: NA; J gene: TRBJ2-4; clone size: NA; CDR3 DNA: TGTGCCAGCAGCACGTCGGGCACCTCAGCCAAAAACATTCAGTACTTC; CDR3 protein: CASSTSGTSAKNIQYF
V gene: TRBV19; D gene: NA; J gene: TRBJ2-2; clone size: NA; CDR3 DNA: TGTGCCAGTAGTATAGGGTCAGCCGTCGGGCTGTTTTTT; CDR3 protein: CASSIGSAVGLFF
V gene: TRBV10-3; D gene: NA; J gene: TRBJ1-2; clone size: few; CDR3 DNA: TGTGCCATCAGCCAAAGGACCACACCGGGTGGCTACACCTTC; CDR3 protein: CAISQRTTPGGYTF
V gene: TRBV12-2; D gene: NA; J gene: TRBJ1-3; clone size: NA; CDR3 DNA: TGTGCAAGTCGCTTAGTAGGGCGCCGTGACACCATATATTTT; CDR3 protein: CASRLVGRRDTIYF
V gene: TRBV6-5; D gene: NA; J gene: TRBJ1-2; clone size: NA; CDR3 DNA: TGTGCCAGCAGTTACTCCAGCCCTAGGGGTGATGGCTACACCTTC; CDR3 protein: CASSYSSPRGDGYTF
V gene: TRBV2; D gene: NA; J gene: TRBJ2-7; clone size: NA; CDR3 DNA: TGTGCCAGCAGTCGGTCACAGGCTAACTACGAGCAGTACTTC; CDR3 protein: CASSRSQANYEQYF
V gene: TRBV5-1; D gene: TRBD2; J gene: TRBJ2-5; clone size: once; CDR3 DNA: TGCGCCAGCAGCTTGGGACTAGCGGAATACCAAGAGACCCAGTACTTC; CDR3 protein: CASSLGLAEYQETQYF
V gene: TRBV5-4; D gene: NA; J gene: TRBJ2-2; clone size: NA; CDR3 DNA: TGTGCCGCAAGTCCCGGAGCGGACTCCAGAAACACCGGGGAGCTGTTTTTT; CDR3 protein: CAASPGADSRNTGELFF
V gene: TRBV5-1; D gene: NA; J gene: TRBJ2-5; clone size: NA; CDR3 DNA: TGCGCCAGCAGCTTGGGTGGGCGGATGAGGGAGACCCAGTACTTC; CDR3 protein: CASSLGGRMRETQYF
V gene: TRBV12-3/TRBV12-4; D gene: NA; J gene: TRBJ1-3; clone size: NA; CDR3 DNA: TGTGCCAGCAGTGTGGCTGGAAACACCATATATTTT; CDR3 protein: CASSVAGNTIYF
V gene: TRBV9; D gene: NA; J gene: TRBJ2-3; clone size: NA; CDR3 DNA: TGTGCCAGCAGCGTATTGGGGGCTGCGGATACGCAGTATTTT; CDR3 protein: CASSVLGAADTQYF
V gene: TRBV5-8; D gene: NA; J gene: TRBJ2-1; clone size: NA; CDR3 DNA: TGTGCCAGCAGCTTGGAGGTGGGGGGCCCTCCCAGGGAGCAGTTCTTC; CDR3 protein: CASSLEVGGPPREQFF
V gene: TRBV15; D gene: TRBD1; J gene: TRBJ1-6; clone size: many; CDR3 DNA: TGTGCCACCAGCAAAGCCGGGACAGGGTATAATTCACCCCTCCACTTT; CDR3 protein: CATSKAGTGYNSPLHF
V gene: TRBV6-2/TRBV6-3; D gene: TRBD1; J gene: TRBJ1-6; clone size: NA; CDR3 DNA: TGTGCCAGCAGTTCTCCGACAGGGGCCGCTCCCCTCCACTTT; CDR3 protein: CASSSPTGAAPLHF
V gene: TRBV7-7; D gene: NA; J gene: TRBJ2-1; clone size: NA; CDR3 DNA: TGTGCCAGCAGCCCCGGAGACAAGATAGGAACCAATGAGCAGTTCTTC; CDR3 protein: CASSPGDKIGTNEQFF
V gene: TRBV10-1; D gene: NA; J gene: TRBJ2-2; clone size: NA; CDR3 DNA: TGCGCCAGCAGTGATATCCAGGATGCAGCCGGGGAGCTGTTTTTT; CDR3 protein: CASSDIQDAAGELFF
V gene: TRBV6-2/TRBV6-3; D gene: NA; J gene: TRBJ1-5; clone size: once; CDR3 DNA: TGTGCCAGCAGTTACTCGAACAGCAATCAGCCCCAGCATTTT; CDR3 protein: CASSYSNSNQPQHF
V gene: TRBV7-9; D gene: TRBD1; J gene: TRBJ2-1; clone size: NA; CDR3 DNA: TGTGCCAGCAGCTTAGGGCACGGGGACAGGGGGCAATACTCCAATGAGCAGTTCTTC; CDR3 protein: CASSLGHGDRGQYSNEQFF
V gene: TRBV3-1/TRBV3-2; D gene: NA; J gene: TRBJ1-6; clone size: NA; CDR3 DNA: TGTGCCAGCAGCCAGACCCCCCTCCACTTT; CDR3 protein: CASSQTPLHF
V gene: TRBV25-1; D gene: TRBD1; J gene: TRBJ1-2; clone size: NA; CDR3 DNA: TGTGCCAGCAGGACAGGGGGCGATGGCTATGGCTACACCTTC; CDR3 protein: CASRTGGDGYGYTF
V gene: TRBV7-2; D gene: NA; J gene: TRBJ2-5; clone size: NA; CDR3 DNA: TGTGCCAGCAGCAGGGAAGGGACACAAGAGACCCAGTACTTC; CDR3 protein: CASSREGTQETQYF
V gene: TRBV6-6; D gene: NA; J gene: TRBJ2-5; clone size: once; CDR3 DNA: TGTGCCAGCACCGACTGGGGGGGCGGAGAGACCCAGTACTTC; CDR3 protein: CASTDWGGGETQYF
V gene: TRBV6-5; D gene: NA; J gene: TRBJ1-6; clone size: NA; CDR3 DNA: TGTGCCAGCAGTTACCCCCGGACACTCAATTCACCCCTCCACTTT; CDR3 protein: CASSYPRTLNSPLHF
V gene: TRBV21-1; D gene: NA; J gene: TRBJ2-6; clone size: NA; CDR3 DNA: TGTGCCAGCAGCAAAGGGCCCCCGGCTGGGGCCAACGTCCTGACTTTC; CDR3 protein: CASSKGPPAGANVLTF
V gene: TRBV6-5; D gene: NA; J gene: TRBJ2-2; clone size: NA; CDR3 DNA: TGTGCCAGCAGTCACTACGGGGGCACCGGGGAGCTGTTTTTT; CDR3 protein: CASSHYGGTGELFF
V gene: TRBV19; D gene: TRBD2; J gene: TRBJ2-2; clone size: NA; CDR3 DNA: TGTGCCAGTAGTATATCGGGAGGGGGCACCGGGGAGCTGTTTTTT; CDR3 protein: CASSISGGGTGELFF
V gene: TRBV19; D gene: NA; J gene: TRBJ1-6; clone size: once; CDR3 DNA: TGTGCCAGTAGTAAGGGAAGCGGACTCTCCTATAATTCACCCCTCCACTTT; CDR3 protein: CASSKGSGLSYNSPLHF
V gene: TRBV3-1/TRBV3-2; D gene: NA; J gene: TRBJ2-7; clone size: NA; CDR3 DNA: TGTGCCAGCAGCCAAGCGGGGGGCCGAACTTACGAGCAGTACTTC; CDR3 protein: CASSQAGGRTYEQYF
V gene: TRBV6-5; D gene: NA; J gene: TRBJ2-7; clone size: NA; CDR3 DNA: TGTGCCAGCAGCCCCGCAGGGGACTGGGGCGAGCAGTACTTC; CDR3 protein: CASSPAGDWGEQYF
V gene: TRBV19; D gene: TRBD2; J gene: TRBJ2-5; clone size: NA; CDR3 DNA: TGTGCCAGTAGTATAGACCTAGCGGGGGCTCGCGAGACCCAGTACTTC; CDR3 protein: CASSIDLAGARETQYF
V gene: TRBV14; D gene: NA; J gene: TRBJ2-7; clone size: NA; CDR3 DNA: TGTGCCAGCAGCCACACAGCCTCCTACGAGCAGTACTTC; CDR3 protein: CASSHTASYEQYF
V gene: TRBV5-5; D gene: NA; J gene: TRBJ1-2; clone size: NA; CDR3 DNA: TGTGCCAGCAGCTTGAGCACACTTTATGGCTACACCTTC; CDR3 protein: CASSLSTLYGYTF
V gene: TRBV7-9; D gene: NA; J gene: TRBJ2-3; clone size: once; CDR3 DNA: TGTGCCAGCAGCCCGGGGGGCTACACAGATACGCAGTATTTT; CDR3 protein: CASSPGGYTDTQYF
V gene: TRBV11-2; D gene: TRBD1; J gene: TRBJ2-2; clone size: NA; CDR3 DNA: TGTGCCAGCAGCTTCCTGACAGGGGGCACTTCGAACACCGGGGAGCTGTTTTTT; CDR3 protein: CASSFLTGGTSNTGELFF
V gene: TRBV7-2; D gene: NA; J gene: TRBJ2-2; clone size: NA; CDR3 DNA: TGTGCCAGCAGCTTAGCTTCGACAGGAATGAACACCGGGGAGCTGTTTTTT; CDR3 protein: CASSLASTGMNTGELFF